This entry is about one T cell receptor (beta chain). Its target is unknown. Culturing for approximately 10 days preceded CD4+ T cell isolation. Participants got two doses of BNT162b2 or mRNA-1273 vaccine. The vaccine recipients had no prior SARS-CoV-2 infection, with negative nucleocapsid antibodies. The sample belongs to a study of vaccination effects on CD4 cells after COVID-19. Findings and limits, study-wide: After vaccination, at late timepoints, clones induced by infection and by vaccine contracted markedly.

Data came from immunoSEQ multiplex PCR; TCRdb stores just in-frame clones and leaves some out. This table holds more than 60,000 clones, about 67% found once. Trimming stripped 4 bases from V and 2 bases from J, with 23 bases between. Per the germline V gene, CDR1 is SGHRS and CDR2 is YFSETQ. The CDR3 sequence is 18 residues long. The receptor comes from a human donor who received a COVID-19 vaccine. This sample comprised CD4+ T cells from PBMCs cultured without peptide, obtained after COVID-19 vaccination. V and J are TRBV5-1 and TRBJ2-3; D may be TRBD2 (6 bases). CDR3 coding DNA: TGCGCCAGCAGCCCGGGAGTCGGCAGCAGGGCCCCCACAGATACGCAGTATTTT. It is translated as CASSPGVGSRAPTDTQYF.